A selection of T cell receptor beta chains follows, all from one sample in a study of blood T cell repertoires in COVID-19. Produced via immunoSEQ multiplex PCR; TCRdb's table is partial and in-frame only. Of some 320,000 clones in the sample, about 91% were seen once. The specimen sequenced was peripheral blood. These receptors were collected from a woman in her twenties or thirties who had recovered from COVID-19. CDR3s include the opening cysteine and the closing phenylalanine or tryptophan. A D gene is named only where the DNA matches it firmly. Clone size, where shown, is once, few, many, or a class for clones that have expanded.

TRBD1 | 14 | TRBJ2-5 | TRBV5-4 | NA | TGTGCCAGCAGCTCACAAGGGGGCTGGGAGACCCAGTACTTC | CASSSQGGWETQYF
TRBD1 | 13 | TRBJ2-5 | TRBV5-1 | NA | TGCGCCAGCTCCGGACAGGGTCAAGAGACCCAGTACTTC | CASSGQGQETQYF
NA | 13 | TRBJ2-2 | TRBV18 | NA | TGTGCCAGCTCACCGCAGGGGATCGGGGAGCTGTTTTTT | CASSPQGIGELFF
TRBD1 | 13 | TRBJ1-6 | TRBV12-3/TRBV12-4 | NA | TGTGCCAGCAGCCGGGACAGGGATTCACCCCTCCACTTT | CASSRDRDSPLHF
NA | 10 | TRBJ2-7 | TRBV25-1 | NA | TGTGCCAGCACCTTATACGAGCAGTACTTC | CASTLYEQYF
TRBD2 | 16 | TRBJ2-1 | TRBV2 | few | TGTGCCAGCAGTGATCCTAGCGGTGATACCTACAATGAGCAGTTCTTC | CASSDPSGDTYNEQFF
NA | 15 | TRBJ1-5 | TRBV23-1 | NA | TGCGCCACACAGGGAGACGAGGGTAGCAATCAGCCCCAGCATTTT | CATQGDEGSNQPQHF
NA | 12 | TRBJ1-2 | TRBV7-9 | few | TGTGCCAGCAGCTTAGGCCCAGATGGCTACACCTTC | CASSLGPDGYTF
TRBD1 | 15 | TRBJ2-2 | TRBV7-3 | NA | TGTGCCAGCAGCCGACAGGGGTTTCAAACCGGGGAGCTGTTTTTT | CASSRQGFQTGELFF
NA | 15 | TRBJ2-1 | TRBV2 | NA | TGTGCCAGCAGTGATAGGTCAGGGGCCTACAATGAGCAGTTCTTC | CASSDRSGAYNEQFF
TRBD1 | 15 | TRBJ2-7 | TRBV5-1 | NA | TGCGCCAGCAGCGGACGGGACAGGAAGCCCTACGAGCAGTACTTC | CASSGRDRKPYEQYF
NA | 14 | TRBJ2-2 | TRBV6-6 | NA | TGTGCCAGCAGTCTCGGGACTTTCACCGGGGAGCTGTTTTTT | CASSLGTFTGELFF
NA | 15 | TRBJ2-1 | TRBV28 | NA | TGTGCCAGCAGTTCGACAGCCACCACCTACAATGAGCAGTTCTTC | CASSSTATTYNEQFF
NA | 13 | TRBJ1-4 | TRBV2 | NA | TGTGCCAGCAGGGCAGGGACTAATGAAAAACTGTTTTTT | CASRAGTNEKLFF
NA | 14 | TRBJ1-1 | TRBV19 | NA | TGTGCCAGTAGGGGGCGGCTGCCGAACACTGAAGCTTTCTTT | CASRGRLPNTEAFF
NA | 12 | TRBJ1-1 | TRBV3-1/TRBV3-2 | few | TGTGCCAGCAGCCAAGTCGGCAGGGGAGCTTTCTTT | CASSQVGRGAFF
TRBD1 | 13 | TRBJ1-2 | TRBV29-1 | NA | TGCAGCGTCCTACTACAGGGGTACTATGGCTACACCTTC | CSVLLQGYYGYTF
TRBD2 | 13 | TRBJ2-1 | TRBV5-1 | NA | TGCGCCAGCCGGGAGGATTCCTACAATGAGCAGTTCTTC | CASREDSYNEQFF
TRBD1 | 14 | TRBJ1-2 | TRBV18 | NA | TGTGCCAGCTCACCAACGGGAGACAGGGTGGGCTACACCTTC | CASSPTGDRVGYTF
NA | 14 | TRBJ1-2 | TRBV2 | NA | TGTGCCAGCAGGGGTAACCCGACAGTTTATGGCTACACCTTC | CASRGNPTVYGYTF
NA | 14 | TRBJ2-5 | TRBV11-3 | NA | TGTGCCAGCAGTTTAGGGACCCAGGGAGAGACCCAGTACTTC | CASSLGTQGETQYF
NA | 15 | TRBJ1-1 | TRBV3-1/TRBV3-2 | NA | TGTGCCAGCAGCCAATCCGTGACAGCAGACACTGAAGCTTTCTTT | CASSQSVTADTEAFF
TRBD1 | 13 | TRBJ1-1 | TRBV12-3/TRBV12-4 | NA | TGTGCCAGCAGTAGGCAGGGGGCGGCTGAAGCTTTCTTT | CASSRQGAAEAFF
NA | 12 | TRBJ2-7 | TRBV30 | NA | TGTGCCTGGAGTGTCACGGGCTACGAGCAGTACTTC | CAWSVTGYEQYF
NA | 13 | TRBJ2-1 | TRBV5-6 | NA | TGTGCCAGCAGCTTGTTAGGGGGCAATGAGCAGTTCTTC | CASSLLGGNEQFF
NA | 13 | TRBJ1-1 | TRBV6-2/TRBV6-3 | few | TGTGCCAGCAGCCCCACACTGAACACTGAAGCTTTCTTT | CASSPTLNTEAFF
TRBD1 | 13 | TRBJ2-7 | TRBV18 | NA | TGTGCCAGTTTGAAGACAGGGGCCTACGAGCAGTACTTC | CASLKTGAYEQYF
TRBD1 | 15 | TRBJ1-1 | TRBV9 | once | TGTGCCAGCAGCGCCTCAGGGGGCGCCCGGACTGAAGCTTTCTTT | CASSASGGARTEAFF
TRBD1 | 15 | TRBJ2-1 | TRBV7-9 | few | TGTGCCAGCAGCAACGACAGGGGTTACGGCAATGAGCAGTTCTTC | CASSNDRGYGNEQFF
NA | 13 | TRBJ2-7 | TRBV5-1 | NA | TGCGCCAGCAGCCCCGGACTGGCGGAGGAGCAGTACTTC | CASSPGLAEEQYF
NA | 14 | TRBJ1-2 | TRBV5-1 | NA | TGCGCCAGCAGCTTGGCTGCCCGAGACTATGGCTACACCTTC | CASSLAARDYGYTF
TRBD1 | 13 | TRBJ1-2 | TRBV29-1 | NA | TGCAGCGTTGTGGAGGGGGCGAGCTATGGCTACACCTTC | CSVVEGASYGYTF
NA | 13 | TRBJ2-7 | TRBV6-5 | NA | TGTGCCAGCACCCGAAACAACGGGGTCGAGCAGTACTTC | CASTRNNGVEQYF
NA | 14 | TRBJ1-2 | TRBV28 | NA | TGTGCCAGTTTTTCTCACGAGGGTTACTATGGCTACACCTTC | CASFSHEGYYGYTF
NA | 13 | TRBJ1-1 | TRBV3-1/TRBV3-2 | NA | TGTGCCAGCAGCTCCTCGGGGGTCACTGAAGCTTTCTTT | CASSSSGVTEAFF
TRBD1 | 15 | TRBJ1-1 | TRBV30 | NA | TGTGCCTGGAGTCTAGCCAGGACAGGGGTCACTGAAGCTTTCTTT | CAWSLARTGVTEAFF
TRBD2 | 15 | TRBJ2-5 | TRBV4-3 | NA | TGCGCCAGCAGCCGAATAGCGGGGGGCCAAGAGACCCAGTACTTC | CASSRIAGGQETQYF
TRBD1 | 15 | TRBJ2-7 | TRBV3-1/TRBV3-2 | NA | TGTGCCAGCAGCCAATCCCCGGACAGGGCCGACGAGCAGTACTTC | CASSQSPDRADEQYF
TRBD1 | 16 | TRBJ2-3 | TRBV4-3 | NA | TGCGCCAGCAGCCTGGGGACAGGGGGTGGCACAGATACGCAGTATTTT | CASSLGTGGGTDTQYF
TRBD1 | 14 | TRBJ1-4 | TRBV3-1/TRBV3-2 | NA | TGTGCCAGCAGCTTCGACAGGGTCGATGAAAAACTGTTTTTT | CASSFDRVDEKLFF
NA | 15 | TRBJ2-3 | TRBV19 | NA | TGTGCCAGTAAAAGCATTCAGCCAGGGCGGGATACGCAGTATTTT | CASKSIQPGRDTQYF
NA | 11 | TRBJ1-1 | TRBV12-3/TRBV12-4 | once | TGTGCCAGCAATTCAAACACTGAAGCTTTCTTT | CASNSNTEAFF
NA | 16 | TRBJ1-3 | TRBV7-2 | NA | TGTGCCAGCAGTTTCTTACTGGGGGGAGCTGGAAACACCATATATTTT | CASSFLLGGAGNTIYF
NA | 14 | TRBJ1-5 | TRBV28 | NA | TGTGCCAGCATGCAGGGAGGTGGCAATCAGCCCCAGCATTTT | CASMQGGGNQPQHF
TRBD1 | 17 | TRBJ1-4 | TRBV7-6 | NA | TGTGCCAGCAGCCCTGGGACAGGGGACTCAACTAATGAAAAACTGTTTTTT | CASSPGTGDSTNEKLFF
NA | 13 | TRBJ1-1 | TRBV28 | NA | TGTGCCAGCTCAACCCCCCGGGGGACTGAAGCTTTCTTT | CASSTPRGTEAFF
NA | 16 | TRBJ1-2 | TRBV28 | NA | TGTGCCAGCACCCGCGGGGGGTACGGGGGCGTTAATGGCTACACCTTC | CASTRGGYGGVNGYTF
NA | 11 | TRBJ1-6 | TRBV12-3/TRBV12-4 | NA | TGTGCCAGCAGTTCAGGTTCACCCCTCCACTTT | CASSSGSPLHF
NA | 14 | TRBJ2-7 | TRBV9 | NA | TGTGCCAGCAGCGTAGATACTGGGAGATACGAGCAGTACTTC | CASSVDTGRYEQYF
NA | 14 | TRBJ1-4 | TRBV7-2 | NA | TGTGCCAGCAGCTTGGGGCAGGGTTGGGAAAAACTGTTTTTT | CASSLGQGWEKLFF
NA | 14 | TRBJ2-2 | TRBV5-8 | NA | TGTGCCAGCAGCTTGGGACAGGTTACCGGGGAGCTGTTTTTT | CASSLGQVTGELFF
TRBD1 | 16 | TRBJ2-7 | TRBV27 | NA | TGTGCCAGCAGGTCCTATTCGGGACAGTCACTTTACGAGCAGTACTTC | CASRSYSGQSLYEQYF
TRBD1 | 14 | TRBJ1-2 | TRBV5-1 | few | TGCGCCAGCAGCTTGGGACAGGGTTTGAATGGCTACACCTTC | CASSLGQGLNGYTF
TRBD2 | 16 | TRBJ2-1 | TRBV7-6 | NA | TGTGCCAGCAGCTCAGGACTAGCGGGGGTTGGCGATGAGCAGTTCTTC | CASSSGLAGVGDEQFF
TRBD1 | 18 | TRBJ1-6 | TRBV4-3 | NA | TGCGCCAGCAGCCAGCAAAGAGAAGACAGGGTTCTAGGTTCACCCCTCCACTTT | CASSQQREDRVLGSPLHF
NA | 15 | TRBJ2-5 | TRBV28 | NA | TGTGCCAGCAGTACTCGGACAGCCCTCGGGGAGACCCAGTACTTC | CASSTRTALGETQYF
NA | 14 | TRBJ1-2 | TRBV28 | NA | TGTGCCAGCAGTTCCCCCTCGGGAGGGTGGGGCTACACCTTC | CASSSPSGGWGYTF
TRBD1 | 14 | TRBJ2-5 | TRBV5-1 | NA | TGCGCCAGCAGCGTACAGGGGATCGAAGAGACCCAGTACTTC | CASSVQGIEETQYF
TRBD2 | 15 | TRBJ2-1 | TRBV5-1 | once | TGCGCCAGCAGAAAGGGACTAGCGGTGTACAATGAGCAGTTCTTC | CASRKGLAVYNEQFF
NA | 16 | TRBJ1-1 | TRBV18 | NA | TGTGCCAGCTCACCCCCCCGATTCGAGCTGAACACTGAAGCTTTCTTT | CASSPPRFELNTEAFF